One and the same sample provided the 25 T cell receptor beta chains below, sequenced in a study of regulatory T cells in long-lasting Graves disease (dated by TCRdb to the early 2020s). This sample's time point label indicates: newly diagnosed GD, antithyroid drugs for less than 3 months. For both TCR sequencing and RNA sequencing, RNA was extracted from PBMCs using TRIzol. The library came from multiplex PCR. TCRdb records Illumina HiSeq 4000 as the sequencer. TCR beta libraries were built with iRepertoire HTBI primers and Arm-PCR amplification of CDR3 regions. The public reads were run again by TCRdb, first through fastp at Q25 and then through MiXCR, and only productive beta chains were kept. Duplicate CDR3 protein sequences are folded into a single record with the most common DNA and genes. The sample contains approximately 400,000 distinct CDR3 sequences, under 15% of them found a single time. The ten largest clones add up to about a sixth of the sample.

These data are also associated with another study on T cells in Graves' hyperthyroidism and ophthalmopathy.

Sequences were derived from peripheral blood mononuclear cells (PBMCs), sampled at new diagnosis, from a patient treated with antithyroid drugs. The receptors were gathered from a woman aged 25 to 39 with Graves disease. Donor details come from another sample of the same person, matched by shared clones.

A few counts support this clonotype. The chain recombines TRBV15 with TRBJ1-1, with 7 bases that match TRBD1. CDR1 LNHNV and CDR2 YYDKDF come from the germline V gene (reference sequence). This CDR3 comprises 12 residues. The V gene end was trimmed by 5 bases and the J gene end by 9 bases; junction bases not matched to a gene: 6. The CDR3 coding sequence is TGTGCCACCAGCCGCCGGACAGGCCAAGCTTTCTTT. The encoded protein is CATSRRTGQAFF.

There are many counts of this clonotype. The J gene is TRBJ2-7, the V gene TRBV29-1, with D perhaps matching TRBD1 (6 bases). Germline V gives CDR1 SQVTM, CDR2 ANQGSEA. Trimming shortened V by 0 bases and J by 2 bases, and 17 bases separated the two germline ends. The CDR3 runs to 16 residues. DNA for the CDR3: TGCAGCGTTGAAGATGAGGGAAAACAGGGAGCCTACGAGCAGTACTTC. Translating gives CSVEDEGKQGAYEQYF.

In its sample, this clonotype was seen many times. J is TRBJ2-5 and V is TRBV7-9; D possibly corresponds to TRBD2 (5 bases). The germline V gene encodes CDR1 SEHNR and CDR2 FQNEAQ (reference sequence). The CDR3 is made up of 14 amino acids. V gave up 4 bases and J gave up 2 bases, with 11 bases separating them. The CDR3 DNA is TGTGCCAGCAGCTACACCGGAGGACAAGAGACCCAGTACTTC. Its translation is CASSYTGGQETQYF.

In this sample, this clonotype turned up many times. The genes are TRBV2 and TRBJ2-1, with D uncertain. Between the trimmed V and J ends, which lost 2 bases and 5 bases, there was a span of 7 bases. The CDR3 is 13 residues long. CDR1 is SNHLY and CDR2 is FYNNEI in the germline V gene. CDR3 in DNA: TGTGCCAGCAGTGAATCGAGGAACAATGAGCAGTTCTTC. It codes for CASSESRNNEQFF.

This clonotype was detected a few times. This chain joins TRBV4-1 and TRBJ2-1; either TRBD1 or TRBD2 may fit D (5 bases each). This CDR3 region has 14 residues. CDR1 and CDR2 (germline): MGHRA, YSYEKL. The germline V and J ends were trimmed by 1 base and 5 bases, with 9 bases remaining between them. CDR3 in DNA: TGCGCCAGCAGCCAAGCAGGGACCGACAATGAGCAGTTCTTC. Translation gives CASSQAGTDNEQFF.

This clonotype was counted at least ten times. V is TRBV5-1 and J is TRBJ1-5, with unresolved D. The CDR3 sequence is 15 residues long. In germline, CDR1 is SGHRS, CDR2 YFSETQ. Trimming removed 0 bases at V and 3 bases at J, with 10 bases between. CDR3 nucleotide sequence: TGCGCCAGCAGCTTGGCCGGGGAGAACAATCAGCCCCAGCATTTT. Translation: CASSLAGENNQPQHF.

The V gene is TRBV7-6, the J gene TRBJ2-2; D is unclear. There are 15 residues in the CDR3. Trimming removed 4 bases from V and 5 bases from J, with 14 bases in between. From germline, CDR1 is SGHVS and CDR2 FNYEAQ. As DNA, the CDR3 is TGTGCCAGCAGCTCCCGCACGGACGGGACCGGGGAGCTGTTTTTT. Translating it yields CASSSRTDGTGELFF.

This sequence joins TRBV9 and TRBJ2-1; D gene unclear. This CDR3 contains 16 residues. Germline V gene data show CDR1 as SGDLS and CDR2 as YYNGEE. The ends were cut back, 4 bases at V and 0 bases at J, with 14 bases in the middle. The CDR3 protein is CASSPPFVSSYNEQFF. Here the CDR3 DNA reads TGTGCCAGCAGCCCGCCATTCGTTAGCTCCTACAATGAGCAGTTCTTC. The full variable domain, in which reference TRBV9 and TRBJ2-1 provide the parts outside the CDR3, is DSGVTQTPKHLITATGQRVTLRCSPRSGDLSVYWYQQSLDQGLQFLIQYYNGEERAKGNILERFSAQQFPDLHSELNLSSLELGDSALYFCASSPPFVSSYNEQFFGPGTRLTVL.

This clonotype appeared a few times. Here the CDR3 DNA reads TGCAGCGTCCTTCTAGCGGGCTCCTACGAGCAGTACTTC. Its protein is CSVLLAGSYEQYF. This sequence joins TRBV29-1 and TRBJ2-7; 8 positions match TRBD2. V lost 6 bases and J lost 0; bases outside the gene matches: 4. Germline-derived CDR1 and CDR2 are SQVTM and ANQGSEA. This CDR3 has 13 residues.

This clonotype was seen only a few times. J is TRBJ2-3 and V is TRBV7-3; maybe TRBD1 (8 bases). The CDR3 has 16 amino acids. Trimming took off 2 bases at V and 8 bases at J, with 20 bases between the two ends. Germline values: CDR1 SGHTA, CDR2 FQGTGA. The CDR3 sequence is CASSLGFQGAGATQYF. The CDR3 nucleotides read TGTGCCAGCAGCTTAGGTTTTCAGGGGGCGGGGGCTACGCAGTATTTT. The full variable domain, rest sourced from reference TRBV7-3 and TRBJ2-3, is GAGVSQTPSNKVTEKGKYVELRCDPISGHTALYWYRQSLGQGPEFLIYFQGTGAADDSGLPNDRFFAVRPEGSVSTLKIQRTERGDSAVYLCASSLGFQGAGATQYFGPGTRLTVL.

This clonotype was observed many times. This sequence joins TRBV10-1 and TRBJ2-4; perhaps D is TRBD1 or TRBD2 (6 bases each). V shed 0 bases and J shed 7 bases, with 19 bases lying between them. The CDR3 length is 17 residues. Per the germline V gene, CDR1 is WNHNN and CDR2 is SYGVQD (reference sequence). Written as DNA, the CDR3 is TGCGCCAGCAGTGAGTCGAAGGCTAGGGGGGCGAATAACATTCAGTACTTC. Protein product: CASSESKARGANNIQYF.

This clonotype came up a few times. The chain carries TRBV29-1 and TRBJ2-1; TRBD2 aligns across 13 bases. After removal of 3 bases from V and 10 bases from J, the junction contained 0 bases not matched to a gene. This CDR3 comprises 12 residues. From germline, CDR1 is SQVTM and CDR2 ANQGSEA. CDR3 sequence (DNA): TGCAGCGTTGAGGGACTAGCGGGAGAGCAGTTCTTC. It yields the protein CSVEGLAGEQFF.

The chain recombines TRBV4-1 with TRBJ2-1; D perhaps matches TRBD1 (6 bases). Germline loops: CDR1 MGHRA, CDR2 YSYEKL. The CDR3 has 16 residues. V lost 3 bases, J lost 2 bases, and 14 bases lay in between. DNA for the CDR3: TGCGCCAGCAGCCAGGGGGCAGTAGACCCCTACAATGAGCAGTTCTTC. Its translation: CASSQGAVDPYNEQFF.

This clonotype turned up a few times. V and J are TRBV11-2 and TRBJ2-3, with D possibly TRBD2 on 6 matching bases. Per the germline V gene, CDR1 is SGHAT and CDR2 is FQNNGV. The ends were cut back, 7 bases at V and 3 bases at J, with 20 bases in the middle. CDR3 length: 16 amino acids. The CDR3 here is CASTLQPGLRTDTQYF. The CDR3 region has the DNA TGTGCCAGCACCCTTCAGCCGGGACTGCGTACAGATACGCAGTATTTT.

The V call is TRBV15, the J call TRBJ2-2, with 7 bases aligning to TRBD2. J gave up 5 bases and V 3 bases, and 6 bases lay outside the gene matches. CDR1 is LNHNV, CDR2 YYDKDF, per germline (reference sequence). CDR3 length equals 15 residues. CDR3 coding DNA: TGTGCCACCAGCAGCCCTATGGGGGGGACCGGGGAGCTGTTTTTT. Translating it yields CATSSPMGGTGELFF.

J is TRBJ2-5 and V is TRBV2; the match to TRBD2 covers 7 bases. The trim removed 5 bases at V and 2 bases at J, leaving 5 bases unmatched. The CDR3 is made up of 14 amino acids. Per the germline V gene, CDR1 is SNHLY and CDR2 is FYNNEI. In DNA, the CDR3 is TGTGCCAGCAGTCAAGGACTAGGACAAGAGACCCAGTACTTC. It is translated as CASSQGLGQETQYF.

This clonotype was observed a few times. The chain has TRBV24-1 and TRBJ2-3; D gene uncertain. The CDR3 totals 14 residues. Germline CDR1 reads KGHDR; CDR2 reads SFDVKD. V lost 1 base to trimming and J lost 8 bases, with 12 bases between them. The CDR3 loop is CATSDFGGVTTQYF. The DNA for the CDR3 is TGTGCCACCAGTGATTTTGGCGGCGTCACTACGCAGTATTTT.

This chain uses TRBV2 with TRBJ2-6; a weak D match, TRBD1 (6 bases). The length of the CDR3 is 18 residues. With 5 bases removed from V and 3 bases from J, the gap between germline ends came to 20 bases. Germline V lookup: CDR1 SNHLY, CDR2 FYNNEI. Here the CDR3 reads CASSYTGLTRGGANVLTF. CDR3 sequence (DNA): TGTGCCAGCAGTTACACCGGACTTACCAGGGGTGGGGCCAACGTCCTGACTTTC.

This clonotype appeared many times. The chain recombines TRBV3-1 with TRBJ2-7; 11 nucleotides agree with TRBD2. The germline V gene has CDR1 LGHDT and CDR2 YNNKEL (reference sequence). The CDR3 contains 15 residues. V gave up 8 bases and J gave up 6 bases; unmatched junction bases: 12. The DNA of the CDR3 is TGTGCCAGCGCTCCGTTAGCGGGAGGGCCCATCGAGCAGTACTTC. It translates to CASAPLAGGPIEQYF.

This sequence joins TRBV3-1 and TRBJ2-5, with 8 bases that match TRBD2. Germline CDR1 is LGHDT and CDR2 is YNNKEL (reference sequence). J gave up 5 bases and V 10 bases, and 6 bases lay outside the gene matches. The CDR3 is made up of 12 amino acids. The CDR3 loop is CATREGRETQYF. In DNA form, the CDR3 reads TGTGCCACCCGGGAGGGCCGGGAGACCCAGTACTTC.

This clonotype has just a few counts. One base away lies a much larger clone, so this may be a sequencing read error. The chain recombines TRBV2 with TRBJ2-3, with 7 bases that match TRBD2. The germline V gene encodes CDR1 SNHLY and CDR2 FYNNEI. The ends lost 4 bases at V and 4 bases at J; junction bases unmatched: 8. The CDR3 length is 15 residues. Here the CDR3 DNA reads TGTGCCAGCAGTGCCCGGCGGAGCGGGGCAGATACGCAGTATTTT. It yields the protein CASSARRSGADTQYF.

This clonotype was recorded many times. This chain connects TRBV27 to TRBJ2-6; D call uncertain. Germline V lookup: CDR1 MNHEY, CDR2 SMNVEV (reference sequence). Trimming removed 6 bases from V and 5 bases from J, with 11 bases in between. The CDR3 is made up of 14 amino acids. The CDR3, as DNA: TGTGCCAGCAGCCCCTCCCCTAGGGCCAACGTCCTGACTTTC. The encoded protein is CASSPSPRANVLTF.

This clonotype was seen a handful of times. This rearrangement joins TRBV29-1 to TRBJ1-2; 9 nucleotides line up with TRBD1. V dropped 6 bases and J dropped 8; count of bases not matched to a gene: 13. This CDR3 is 14 amino acids long. Germline CDR1 SQVTM, CDR2 ANQGSEA. DNA for the CDR3: TGCAGCGTCGGAAGGGCACAGGGGGCGGGAGGCTACACCTTC. Translating gives CSVGRAQGAGGYTF.

This clonotype was seen many times. The chain employs TRBV29-1 and TRBJ2-5; tentatively, D is TRBD2 (5 bases). CDR1 is SQVTM, CDR2 ANQGSEA, per germline. This CDR3 has 13 amino acids. Trimming pared 3 bases from V and 3 bases from J, leaving 11 bases between. The CDR3 DNA reads as TGCAGCGTTGACCTGGACGGGAAAGAGACCCAGTACTTC. This sequence encodes CSVDLDGKETQYF.

The chain has TRBV5-4 and TRBJ2-1; perhaps TRBD2 as D (6 bases). Trimming left V 2 bases short and J 2 bases short, with 14 bases between. The CDR3 has 16 amino acids. Per germline, CDR1 SGHNT and CDR2 YYREEE (reference sequence). CDR3 amino acids: CASSFRVGGAYNEQFF. The CDR3 DNA reads as TGTGCCAGCAGCTTCAGGGTCGGCGGGGCCTACAATGAGCAGTTCTTC.